This record concerns one TCR beta chain sequence. The data belong to a study of blood T cell repertoires in COVID-19. Data came from immunoSEQ multiplex PCR; TCRdb stores just in-frame clones and leaves some out. The table has about 110,000 clones, about 85% seen once. With 0 bases clipped from V and 7 bases from J, the junction kept 3 bases outside the gene matches. Germline V gene data show CDR1 as SGDLS and CDR2 as YYNGEE. The CDR3 contains 14 residues. This receptor was obtained from a human donor in a cohort sampled during active COVID-19. The sequenced sample was peripheral blood. The gene calls are TRBV9 and TRBJ2-2; 7 bases align to TRBD1. The CDR3 loop reads CASSVDQGVGELFF. CDR3 nucleotides: TGTGCCAGCAGCGTAGACCAGGGGGTCGGGGAGCTGTTTTTT.